The 5 T cell receptor beta chains presented below share a single source sample, sequenced in a study of long-term antiretroviral therapy in people with HIV. The authors ran the immunoSEQ assay, v3.0, at survey level. Profiled with immunoSEQ multiplex PCR; TCRdb holds only in-frame clones, not every one. The table has 13,000 to 15,000 clones, 75% to 90% seen once. This sample comprised unsorted PBMCs, obtained 3.2 years before starting antiretroviral therapy. Receptors originate from a middle-aged man with HIV.

This chain joins TRBV30 and TRBJ2-3; 10 bases are shared with TRBD2. Germline CDR1 GTSNPN, CDR2 SVGIG (reference sequence). J was trimmed by 2 bases and V by 0 bases; bases with no gene match: 5. This CDR3 contains 16 residues. In nucleotides, the CDR3 is TGTGCCTGGAGTGTGGGTAGCGGGGGGCCCACAGATACGCAGTATTTT. This translates into CAWSVGSGGPTDTQYF.

The V call is TRBV7-9, the J call TRBJ2-2; D might be TRBD1 or TRBD2, each matching 6 bases. CDR1 is SEHNR, CDR2 FQNEAQ, per germline (reference sequence). This CDR3 region has 15 residues. V shed 3 bases and J shed 3 bases, with 11 bases lying between them. CDR3 coding DNA: TGTGCCAGCAGCTTTTGGGGGGCGGACACCGGGGAGCTGTTTTTT. This translates into CASSFWGADTGELFF.

Written as DNA, the CDR3 is TGCGCCAGCAGCCAAGGGTCGGGCAACATCCAAGAGACCCAGTACTTC. It encodes CASSQGSGNIQETQYF. V is TRBV4-1 and J is TRBJ2-5; D gene ambiguous. The ends were cut back, 1 base at V and 1 base at J, with 13 bases in the middle. The CDR3 consists of 16 residues. The germline V gene has CDR1 MGHRA and CDR2 YSYEKL.

This clone was seen only once. CDR3 loop: CASSPQGANTEAFF. The DNA for the CDR3 is TGTGCCAGCTCACCACAGGGGGCGAACACTGAAGCTTTCTTT. V gene TRBV18 combines with J gene TRBJ1-1, with 7 bases identical to TRBD1. Losses at the gene ends were 1 base for V and 1 base for J; bases not matched to a gene: 0. The CDR3 has 14 residues. The germline V gene encodes CDR1 KGHSH and CDR2 LQKENI. Drawing the rest from reference TRBV18 and TRBJ1-1, the complete variable domain is NAGVMQNPRHLVRRRGQEARLRCSPMKGHSHVYWYRQLPEEGLKFMVYLQKENIIDESGMPKERFSAEFPKEGPSILRIQQVVRGDSAAYFCASSPQGANTEAFFGQGTRLTVV.

V usage is TRBV7-9 and J usage is TRBJ2-3, with 8 bases aligning to TRBD2. V was pared by 0 bases and J by 6 bases, with 14 bases of the junction left unmatched. CDR1 and CDR2 from the germline V gene are SEHNR and FQNEAQ (reference sequence). This CDR3 has 18 amino acids. The CDR3 region has the DNA TGTGCCAGCAGCTTAGCTGGTGGGGGTAGCGGGGCCTCGGATACGCAGTATTTT. Protein product: CASSLAGGGSGASDTQYF.